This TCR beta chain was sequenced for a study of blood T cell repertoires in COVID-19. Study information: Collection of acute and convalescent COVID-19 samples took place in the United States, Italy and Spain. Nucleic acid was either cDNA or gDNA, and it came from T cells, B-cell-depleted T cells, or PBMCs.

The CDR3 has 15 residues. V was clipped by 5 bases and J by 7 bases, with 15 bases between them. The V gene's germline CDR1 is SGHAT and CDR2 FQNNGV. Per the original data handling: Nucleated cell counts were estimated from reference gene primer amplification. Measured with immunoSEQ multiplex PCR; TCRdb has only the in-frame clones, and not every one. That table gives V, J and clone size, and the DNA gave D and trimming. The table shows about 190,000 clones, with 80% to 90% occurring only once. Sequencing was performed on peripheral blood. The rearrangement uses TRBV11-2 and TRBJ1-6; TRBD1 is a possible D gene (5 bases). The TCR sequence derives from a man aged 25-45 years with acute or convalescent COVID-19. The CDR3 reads CASSTLDSFNSPLHF. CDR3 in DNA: TGTGCCAGCAGCACCTTAGACAGTTTCAATTCACCCCTCCACTTT.